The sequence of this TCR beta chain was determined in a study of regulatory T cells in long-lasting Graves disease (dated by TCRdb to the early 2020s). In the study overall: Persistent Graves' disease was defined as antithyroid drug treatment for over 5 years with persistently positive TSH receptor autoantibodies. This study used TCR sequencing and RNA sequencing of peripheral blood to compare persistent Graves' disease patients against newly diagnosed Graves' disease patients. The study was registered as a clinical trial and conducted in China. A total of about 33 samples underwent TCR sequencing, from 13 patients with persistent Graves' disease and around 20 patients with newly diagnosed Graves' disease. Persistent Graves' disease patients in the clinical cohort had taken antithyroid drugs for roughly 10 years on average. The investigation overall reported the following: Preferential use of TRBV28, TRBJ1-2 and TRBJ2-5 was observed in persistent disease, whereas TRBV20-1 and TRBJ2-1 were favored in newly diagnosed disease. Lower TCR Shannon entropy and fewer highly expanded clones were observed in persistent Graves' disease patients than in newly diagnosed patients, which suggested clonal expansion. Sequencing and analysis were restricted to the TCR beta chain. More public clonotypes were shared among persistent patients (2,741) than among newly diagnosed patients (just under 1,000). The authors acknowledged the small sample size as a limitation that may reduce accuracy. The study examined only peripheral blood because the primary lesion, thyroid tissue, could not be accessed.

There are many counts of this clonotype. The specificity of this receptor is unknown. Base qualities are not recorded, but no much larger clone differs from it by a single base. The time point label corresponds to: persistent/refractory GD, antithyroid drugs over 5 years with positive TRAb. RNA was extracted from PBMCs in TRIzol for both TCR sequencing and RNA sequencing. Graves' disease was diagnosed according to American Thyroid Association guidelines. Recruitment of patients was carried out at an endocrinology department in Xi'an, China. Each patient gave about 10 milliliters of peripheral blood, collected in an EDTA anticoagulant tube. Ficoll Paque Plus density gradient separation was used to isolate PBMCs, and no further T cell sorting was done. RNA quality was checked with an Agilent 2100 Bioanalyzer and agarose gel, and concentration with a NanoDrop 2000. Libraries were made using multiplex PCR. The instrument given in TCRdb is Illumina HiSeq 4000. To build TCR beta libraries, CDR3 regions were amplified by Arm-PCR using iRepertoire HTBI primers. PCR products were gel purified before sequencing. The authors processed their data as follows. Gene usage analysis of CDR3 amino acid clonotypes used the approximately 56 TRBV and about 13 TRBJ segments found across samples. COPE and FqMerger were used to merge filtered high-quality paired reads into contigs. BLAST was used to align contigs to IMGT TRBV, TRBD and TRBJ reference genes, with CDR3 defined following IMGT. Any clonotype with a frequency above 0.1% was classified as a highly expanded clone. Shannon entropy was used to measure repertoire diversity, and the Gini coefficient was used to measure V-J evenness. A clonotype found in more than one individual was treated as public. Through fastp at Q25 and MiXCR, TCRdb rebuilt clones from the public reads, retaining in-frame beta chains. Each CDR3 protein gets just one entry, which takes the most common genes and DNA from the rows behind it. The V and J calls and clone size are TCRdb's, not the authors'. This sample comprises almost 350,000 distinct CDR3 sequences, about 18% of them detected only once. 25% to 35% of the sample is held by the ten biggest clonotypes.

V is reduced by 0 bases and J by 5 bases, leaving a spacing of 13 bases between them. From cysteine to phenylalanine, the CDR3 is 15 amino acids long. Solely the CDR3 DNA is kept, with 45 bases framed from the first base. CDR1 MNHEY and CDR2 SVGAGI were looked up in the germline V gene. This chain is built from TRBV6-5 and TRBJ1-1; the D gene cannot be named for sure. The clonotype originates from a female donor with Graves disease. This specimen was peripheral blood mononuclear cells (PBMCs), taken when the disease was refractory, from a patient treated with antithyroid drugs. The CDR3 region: CASSYSTPRWTEAFF. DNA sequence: TGTGCCAGCAGTTACTCCACACCACGATGGACTGAAGCTTTCTTT.